A single sample gave rise to the 17 T cell receptor beta chains below, sequenced in a study of shared clonotypes between healthy human individuals. Assay used: immunoSEQ multiplex PCR; TCRdb lists only in-frame clones, some missing. The sample gives roughly 2.2 million clones, approximately 95% of which show up once; approximately 0.4% is in the top ten. Input material: naive CD4+ T cells from PBMCs. Subset reported: CD45RA+ positively selected. All receptors come from a man younger than 35 in good health. Some clones in this sample may be carry-over from other donors' samples.

The chain carries TRBV5-4 and TRBJ1-2, with D possibly TRBD1 on 6 matching bases. The length of the CDR3 is 14 residues. Germline CDR1 SGHNT, CDR2 YYREEE (reference sequence). V was clipped by 4 bases and J by 8 bases, with 18 bases between them. The CDR3 sequence is CASSPAGEARGYTF. Written as DNA, the CDR3 is TGTGCCAGCAGCCCCGCAGGGGAGGCCCGCGGCTACACCTTC.

This chain links TRBV4-1 with TRBJ2-1; a weak D match, TRBD2 (6 bases). This CDR3 has 15 residues. Trimming removed 1 base at V and 14 bases at J, with 21 bases between. The V gene's germline CDR1 is MGHRA and CDR2 YSYEKL. CDR3 sequence: CASSQVASSGDFEFF. Here the CDR3 DNA reads TGCGCCAGCAGCCAAGTGGCGAGCTCGGGAGATTTTGAGTTCTTC.

On this clone: In the same sample, other DNA sequences code for this CDR3. V and J are TRBV5-1 and TRBJ2-1, with unresolved D. The ends were cut back, 0 bases at V and 1 base at J, with 8 bases in the middle. The CDR3 is 15 amino acids. Germline lookup yields CDR1 SGHRS and CDR2 YFSETQ. The CDR3 sequence: CASSLEGPSYNEQFF. DNA of the CDR3: TGCGCCAGCAGCTTGGAAGGTCCGTCCTACAATGAGCAGTTCTTC.

The J gene is TRBJ2-7, the V gene TRBV5-1; 9 bases fit TRBD1. The ends lost 3 bases at V and 0 bases at J; junction bases unmatched: 4. CDR3 length: 15 amino acids. The germline V gene encodes CDR1 SGHRS and CDR2 YFSETQ. CDR3 amino acids: CASSWGTGFSYEQYF. In DNA, the CDR3 is TGCGCCAGCAGCTGGGGGACAGGGTTCTCCTACGAGCAGTACTTC.

V is TRBV6-6 and J is TRBJ2-7; possibly TRBD1 or TRBD2 for D (6 bases each). Germline CDR1 is MNHNY and CDR2 is SVGAGI (reference sequence). The CDR3 runs 15 residues. Trimming pared 2 bases from V and 3 bases from J, leaving 14 bases between. CDR3 sequence reads: CASSYAEGGFYEQYF. CDR3 bases: TGTGCCAGCAGTTACGCAGAGGGGGGTTTCTACGAGCAGTACTTC.

V is TRBV5-8 and J is TRBJ2-1, with 10 nucleotides matching TRBD2. This CDR3 is built from 15 residues. From germline, CDR1 is SGHTS and CDR2 YDEGEE. Unmatched junction bases numbered 9, after V lost 4 bases and J lost 8 bases. As DNA, the CDR3 is TGTGCCAGCAGCCAAAGCGGGAGGGACGCGGATGAGCAGTTCTTC. Its translation is CASSQSGRDADEQFF. The variable domain in full, with the rest retrieved from reference TRBV5-8 and TRBJ2-1, is EAGVTQSPTHLIKTRGQQATLRCSPISGHTSVYWYQQALGLGLQFLLWYDEGEERNRGNFPPRFSGRQFPNYSSELNVNALELEDSALYLCASSQSGRDADEQFFGPGTRLTVL.

The V call is TRBV7-2, the J call TRBJ1-1; 9 bases agree with TRBD1. Germline CDR1 and CDR2: SGHTA and FQGNSA. This CDR3 has 13 amino acids. Trimming at V came to 5 bases and at J to 12 bases, leaving 10 bases not matched to a gene. CDR3 DNA sequence: TGTGCCAGCAGCGTACAACAGGGGGCGGGGTCTTTCTTT. As protein: CASSVQQGAGSFF.

The chain carries TRBV7-3 and TRBJ2-1; 7 bases fit TRBD1. CDR3 length equals 14 residues. The germline CDR1 and CDR2 sequences are SGHTA and FQGTGA. V dropped 4 bases and J dropped 7; count of bases not matched to a gene: 7. CDR3 DNA: TGTGCCAGCAGCTCCACCTCAGGGGGAAATGAGCAGTTCTTC. Its protein product is CASSSTSGGNEQFF.

This chain connects TRBV19 to TRBJ2-7; D perhaps matches TRBD2 (5 bases). This CDR3 spans 14 amino acids. Germline V gives CDR1 LNHDA, CDR2 SQIVND (reference sequence). Trimming left V 1 base short and J 1 base short, with 8 bases between. The CDR3 DNA reads as TGTGCCAGTAGTATAGGACTAAATTCCTACGAGCAGTACTTC. Amino acids: CASSIGLNSYEQYF.

The V call is TRBV28, the J call TRBJ1-3; 8 bases match TRBD1. CDR1 and CDR2 (germline): MDHEN, SYDVKM. V shed 5 bases and J 3 bases; nucleotides not matched to a gene: 9. The CDR3 length is 16 residues. CDR3 nucleotide sequence: TGTGCCAGCAGTATAACAGGGGGAGTAAGTGGAAACACCATATATTTT. It yields the protein CASSITGGVSGNTIYF.

The genes are TRBV5-6 and TRBJ2-4; D is unresolved. Germline CDR1 reads SGHDT; CDR2 reads YYEEEE. V dropped 2 bases and J dropped 8 bases, with 11 bases sitting between them. The CDR3 has 13 residues. The CDR3 DNA reads as TGTGCCAGCAGCTTTCTACTGAAGGACATTCAGTACTTC. Protein sequence: CASSFLLKDIQYF.

With respect to this clone: Other DNA sequences within the sample encode an identical CDR3. The rearrangement joins TRBV7-3 to TRBJ2-2; 8 bases are a match to TRBD1. Looked up from germline, CDR1 is SGHTA and CDR2 is FQGTGA. The length of the CDR3 is 16 residues. Unmatched junction bases numbered 3, after V lost 2 bases and J lost 1 base. CDR3 sequence reads: CASSLQGQGNTGELFF. The CDR3 nucleotides are TGTGCCAGCAGCTTACAAGGACAGGGGAACACCGGGGAGCTGTTTTTT.

DNA for the CDR3: TGTGCCAGCAGTTACGGCTCCGCCCGTGGAAACACCATATATTTT. As protein: CASSYGSARGNTIYF. The rearrangement uses TRBV6-5 and TRBJ1-3; D gene ambiguous. Trimming pared 2 bases from V and 3 bases from J, leaving 11 bases between. The CDR3 spans 15 residues. From germline, CDR1 is MNHEY and CDR2 SVGAGI.

The V call is TRBV7-2, the J call TRBJ1-6; D uncertain. The V gene lost 1 base and the J gene lost 7 bases, with 8 bases spanning the gap. CDR1 is SGHTA, CDR2 FQGNSA, per germline. The CDR3 spans 14 residues. Written as DNA, the CDR3 is TGTGCCAGCAGCTTAGTAGGGCGGAATTCACCCCTCCACTTT. It yields the protein CASSLVGRNSPLHF. Complete variable domain (other parts from reference TRBV7-2 and TRBJ1-6): GAGVSQSPSNKVTEKGKDVELRCDPISGHTALYWYRQSLGQGLEFLIYFQGNSAPDKSGLPSDRFSAERTGGSVSTLTIQRTQQEDSAVYLCASSLVGRNSPLHFGNGTRLTVT.

The chain joins TRBV5-1 to TRBJ2-5; 12 bases align to TRBD2. The CDR3 covers 16 residues. The germline CDR1 and CDR2 sequences are SGHRS and YFSETQ. V lost 4 bases, J lost 5 bases, and 9 bases stayed unmatched. CDR3 sequence (DNA): TGCGCCAGCAGCGGCAAGACTAGCGGGAGTTTGGAGACCCAGTACTTC. Its protein is CASSGKTSGSLETQYF.

Regarding this clone: The same CDR3 is also encoded by other DNA sequences in this sample. This chain links TRBV5-1 with TRBJ1-5; D possibly corresponds to TRBD1 (6 bases). CDR1 is SGHRS, CDR2 YFSETQ, per germline. This CDR3 region has 14 residues. V was trimmed by 0 bases and J by 6 bases, leaving 10 bases between them. CDR3 in DNA: TGCGCCAGCAGCTTGGCCGGGGGCGGTCAGCCCCAGCATTTT. Its translation: CASSLAGGGQPQHF.

This clone has just one count. This chain connects TRBV19 to TRBJ2-5; 8 positions agree with TRBD1. Germline V lookup: CDR1 LNHDA, CDR2 SQIVND (reference sequence). The CDR3 runs to 15 residues. Trimming removed 5 bases from V and 1 base from J; junction bases left unmatched: 6. CDR3 DNA: TGTGCCAGTAGTGCCAACAGGGGGTTCCAAGAGACCCAGTACTTC. The encoded protein is CASSANRGFQETQYF. Combining the CDR3 with reference TRBV19 and TRBJ2-5 gives the whole variable domain DGGITQSPKYLFRKEGQNVTLSCEQNLNHDAMYWYRQDPGQGLRLIYYSQIVNDFQKGDIAEGYSVSREKKESFPLTVTSAQKNPTAFYLCASSANRGFQETQYFGPGTRLLVL.